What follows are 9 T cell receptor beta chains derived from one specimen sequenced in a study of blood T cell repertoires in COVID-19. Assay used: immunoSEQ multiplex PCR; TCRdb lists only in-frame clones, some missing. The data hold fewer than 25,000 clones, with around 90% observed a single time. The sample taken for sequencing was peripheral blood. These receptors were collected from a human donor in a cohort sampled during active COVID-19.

CDR3 DNA: TGTGCCAGCAGTTCTTACAGGGGAATAATGTCGAACACTGAAGCTTTCTTT. Translating it yields CASSSYRGIMSNTEAFF. This chain uses TRBV27 with TRBJ1-1, with 7 positions matching TRBD1. CDR1 and CDR2 (germline): MNHEY, SMNVEV (reference sequence). Trimming took 4 bases from V and 1 from J; bases not matched to a gene: 12. This CDR3 is built from 17 residues.

CDR3 in DNA: TGCGCCAGCAGCCTCCCTCGAGCGGGCTCCCCTTTTAACGAGCAGTACTTC. Translated, it gives CASSLPRAGSPFNEQYF. The chain is built from TRBV4-1 and TRBJ2-7; weak D call: TRBD2 (6 bases). This CDR3 region has 17 residues. The germline V gene encodes CDR1 MGHRA and CDR2 YSYEKL. V lost 4 bases and J 5 bases, leaving 24 bases between the germline ends.

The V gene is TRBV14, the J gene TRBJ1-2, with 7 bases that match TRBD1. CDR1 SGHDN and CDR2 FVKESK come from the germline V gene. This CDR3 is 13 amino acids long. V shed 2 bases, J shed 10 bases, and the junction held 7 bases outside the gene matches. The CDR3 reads CASSQTGEIFYTF. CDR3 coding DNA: TGTGCCAGCAGCCAAACAGGGGAGATTTTCTACACCTTC. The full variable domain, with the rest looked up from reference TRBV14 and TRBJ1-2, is EAGVTQFPSHSVIEKGQTVTLRCDPISGHDNLYWYRRVMGKEIKFLLHFVKESKQDESGMPNNRFLAERTGGTYSTLKVQPAELEDSGVYFCASSQTGEIFYTFGSGTRLTVV.

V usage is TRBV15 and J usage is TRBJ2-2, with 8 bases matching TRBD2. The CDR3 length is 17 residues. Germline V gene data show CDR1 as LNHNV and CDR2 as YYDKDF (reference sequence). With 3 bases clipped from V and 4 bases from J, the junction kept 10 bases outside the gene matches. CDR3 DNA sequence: TGTGCCACCAGCAGGGGCCTGAGCGGGAGTGTCACCGGGGAGCTGTTTTTT. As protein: CATSRGLSGSVTGELFF.

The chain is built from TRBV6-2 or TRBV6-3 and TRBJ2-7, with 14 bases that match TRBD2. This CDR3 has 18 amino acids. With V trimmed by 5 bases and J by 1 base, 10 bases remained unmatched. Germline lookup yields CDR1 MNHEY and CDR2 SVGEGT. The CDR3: CASSTGTSGRKPSYEQYF. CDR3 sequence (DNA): TGTGCCAGCAGTACCGGGACTAGCGGGAGAAAGCCATCCTACGAGCAGTACTTC.

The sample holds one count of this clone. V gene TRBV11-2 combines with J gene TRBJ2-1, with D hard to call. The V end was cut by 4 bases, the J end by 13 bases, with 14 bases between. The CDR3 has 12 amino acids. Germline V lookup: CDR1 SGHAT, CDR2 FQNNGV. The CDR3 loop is CASSSTMAGQFF. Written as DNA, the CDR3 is TGTGCCAGCAGCTCTACCATGGCAGGACAGTTCTTC.

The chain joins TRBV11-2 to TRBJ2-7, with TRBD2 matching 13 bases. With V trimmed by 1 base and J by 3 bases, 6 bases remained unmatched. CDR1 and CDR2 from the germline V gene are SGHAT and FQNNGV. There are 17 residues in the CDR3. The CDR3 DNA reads TGTGCCAGCAGCTTAGCCCGACTAGCGGGAGGCCACTACGAGCAGTACTTC. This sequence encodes CASSLARLAGGHYEQYF. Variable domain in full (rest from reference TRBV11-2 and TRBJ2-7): EAGVAQSPRYKIIEKRQSVAFWCNPISGHATLYWYQQILGQGPKLLIQFQNNGVVDDSQLPKDRFSAERLKGVDSTLKIQPAKLEDSAVYLCASSLARLAGGHYEQYFGPGTRLTVT.

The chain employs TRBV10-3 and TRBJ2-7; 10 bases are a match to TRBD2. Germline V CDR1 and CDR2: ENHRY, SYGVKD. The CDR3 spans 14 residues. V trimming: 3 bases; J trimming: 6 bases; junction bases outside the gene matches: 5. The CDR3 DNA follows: TGTGCCATCAGTGACCTAGCGGGAGTGAGCGAGCAGTACTTC. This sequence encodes CAISDLAGVSEQYF.

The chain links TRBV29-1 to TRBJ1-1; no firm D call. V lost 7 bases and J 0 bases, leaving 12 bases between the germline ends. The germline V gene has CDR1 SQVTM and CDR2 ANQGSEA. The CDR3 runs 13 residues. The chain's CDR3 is CSGRSQMNTEAFF. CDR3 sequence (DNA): TGCAGCGGGAGGTCACAAATGAACACTGAAGCTTTCTTT.